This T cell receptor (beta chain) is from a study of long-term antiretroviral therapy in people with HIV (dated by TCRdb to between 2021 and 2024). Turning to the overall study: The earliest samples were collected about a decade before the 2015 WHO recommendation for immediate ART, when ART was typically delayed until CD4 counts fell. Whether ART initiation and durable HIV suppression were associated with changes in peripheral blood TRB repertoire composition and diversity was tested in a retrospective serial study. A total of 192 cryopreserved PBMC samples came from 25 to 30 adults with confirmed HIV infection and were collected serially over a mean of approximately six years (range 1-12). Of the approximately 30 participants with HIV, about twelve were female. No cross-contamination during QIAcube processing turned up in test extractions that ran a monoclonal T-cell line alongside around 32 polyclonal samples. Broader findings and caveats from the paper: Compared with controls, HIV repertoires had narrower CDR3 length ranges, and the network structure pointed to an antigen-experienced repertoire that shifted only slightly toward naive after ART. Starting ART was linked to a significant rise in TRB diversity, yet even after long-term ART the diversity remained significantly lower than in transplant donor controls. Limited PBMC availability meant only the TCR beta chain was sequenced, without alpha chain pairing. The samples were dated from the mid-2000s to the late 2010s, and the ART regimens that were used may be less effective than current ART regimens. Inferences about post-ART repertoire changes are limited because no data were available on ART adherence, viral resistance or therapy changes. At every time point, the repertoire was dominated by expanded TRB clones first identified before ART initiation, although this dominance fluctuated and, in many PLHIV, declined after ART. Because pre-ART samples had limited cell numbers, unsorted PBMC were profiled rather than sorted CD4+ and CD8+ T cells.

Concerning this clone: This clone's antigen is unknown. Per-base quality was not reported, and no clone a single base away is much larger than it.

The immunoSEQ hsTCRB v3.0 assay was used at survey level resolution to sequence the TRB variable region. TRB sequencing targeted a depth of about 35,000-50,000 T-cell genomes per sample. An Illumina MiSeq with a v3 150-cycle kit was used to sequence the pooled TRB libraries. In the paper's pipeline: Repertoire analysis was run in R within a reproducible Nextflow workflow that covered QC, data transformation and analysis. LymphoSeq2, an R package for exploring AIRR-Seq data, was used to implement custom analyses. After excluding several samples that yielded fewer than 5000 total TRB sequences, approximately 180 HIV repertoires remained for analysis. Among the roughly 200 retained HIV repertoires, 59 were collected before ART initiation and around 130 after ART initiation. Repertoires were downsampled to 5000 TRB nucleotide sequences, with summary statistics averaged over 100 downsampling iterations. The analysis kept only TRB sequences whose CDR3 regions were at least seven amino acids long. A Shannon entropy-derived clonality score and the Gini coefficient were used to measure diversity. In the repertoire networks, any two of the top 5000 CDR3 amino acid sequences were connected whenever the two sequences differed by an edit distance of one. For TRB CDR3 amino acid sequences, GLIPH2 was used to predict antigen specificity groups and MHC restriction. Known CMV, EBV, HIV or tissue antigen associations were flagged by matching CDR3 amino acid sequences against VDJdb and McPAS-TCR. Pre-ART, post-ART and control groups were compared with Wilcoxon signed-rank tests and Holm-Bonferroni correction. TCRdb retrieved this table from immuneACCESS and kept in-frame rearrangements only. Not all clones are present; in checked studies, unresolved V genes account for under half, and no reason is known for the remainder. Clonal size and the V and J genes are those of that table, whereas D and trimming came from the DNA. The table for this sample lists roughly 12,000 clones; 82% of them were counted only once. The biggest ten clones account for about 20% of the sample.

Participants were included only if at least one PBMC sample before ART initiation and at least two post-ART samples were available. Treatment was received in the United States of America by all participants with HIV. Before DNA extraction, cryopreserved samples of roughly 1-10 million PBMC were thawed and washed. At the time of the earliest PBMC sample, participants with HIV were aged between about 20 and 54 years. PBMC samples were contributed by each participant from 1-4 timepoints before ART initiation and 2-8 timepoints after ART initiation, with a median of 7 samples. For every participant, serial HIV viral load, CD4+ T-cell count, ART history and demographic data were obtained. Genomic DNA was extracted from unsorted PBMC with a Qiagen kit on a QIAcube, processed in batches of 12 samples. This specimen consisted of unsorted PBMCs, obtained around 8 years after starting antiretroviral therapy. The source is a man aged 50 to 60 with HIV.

The base sequence is TGTGCCAGCAGACCCGGACAGGGAGTTGGCACTGAAGCTTTCTTT. This gives the protein CASRPGQGVGTEAFF. The receptor chain draws on TRBV2 and TRBJ1-1; a stretch of 8 junction bases matches TRBD1. For CDR1 and CDR2, the germline V gene lists SNHLY and FYNNEI. The germline V and J ends show losses of 6 bases and 4 bases respectively, and no gene match explains 10 bases of the junction. From the cysteine up to the phenylalanine, the CDR3 has a length of 15 residues. Only the CDR3 DNA is retained, 45 bases long and in frame from the first base.